This T cell receptor (beta chain) derives from a study of blood T cell repertoires in COVID-19. Whole-study context: The United States, Italy and Spain were the sources of the acute and convalescent COVID-19 samples. T cells, B-cell-depleted T cells, or PBMCs provided the cDNA or gDNA that served as material.

Germline values: CDR1 SGHTA, CDR2 FQGNSA. The length of the CDR3 is 16 residues. V was shortened by 1 base and J by 0 bases, with 9 bases between the two germline ends. In the authors' methods: Reference gene primer amplification yielded estimated nucleated cell counts. The repertoire was sequenced with immunoSEQ multiplex PCR; TCRdb's copy has only in-frame clones and lacks some. The V and J calls and clone size are taken from that table; D and trimming were inferred from the DNA. The data show 50,000 to 65,000 clones, 60% to 75% seen once. The chain links TRBV7-2 to TRBJ2-2; D gene ambiguous. The TCR was taken from a woman at least 80 years old with acute or convalescent COVID-19. The sample taken for sequencing was peripheral blood. The DNA for the CDR3 is TGTGCCAGCAGCTTAGTTTTTCTATCGAACACCGGGGAGCTGTTTTTT. Translated, it gives CASSLVFLSNTGELFF.